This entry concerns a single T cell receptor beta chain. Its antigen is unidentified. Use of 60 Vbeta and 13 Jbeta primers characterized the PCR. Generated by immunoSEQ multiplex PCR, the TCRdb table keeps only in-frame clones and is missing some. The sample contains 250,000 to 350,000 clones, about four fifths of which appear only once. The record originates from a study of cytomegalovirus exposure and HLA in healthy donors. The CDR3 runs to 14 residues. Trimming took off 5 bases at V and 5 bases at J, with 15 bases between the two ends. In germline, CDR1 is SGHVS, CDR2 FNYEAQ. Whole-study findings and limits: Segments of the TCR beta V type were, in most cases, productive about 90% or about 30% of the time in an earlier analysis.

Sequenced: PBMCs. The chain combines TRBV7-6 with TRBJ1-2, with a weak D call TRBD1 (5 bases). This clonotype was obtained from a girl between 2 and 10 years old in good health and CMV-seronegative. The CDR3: CASSPLGSGYGYTF. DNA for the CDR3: TGTGCCAGCAGCCCCTTAGGCTCAGGGTATGGCTACACCTTC.